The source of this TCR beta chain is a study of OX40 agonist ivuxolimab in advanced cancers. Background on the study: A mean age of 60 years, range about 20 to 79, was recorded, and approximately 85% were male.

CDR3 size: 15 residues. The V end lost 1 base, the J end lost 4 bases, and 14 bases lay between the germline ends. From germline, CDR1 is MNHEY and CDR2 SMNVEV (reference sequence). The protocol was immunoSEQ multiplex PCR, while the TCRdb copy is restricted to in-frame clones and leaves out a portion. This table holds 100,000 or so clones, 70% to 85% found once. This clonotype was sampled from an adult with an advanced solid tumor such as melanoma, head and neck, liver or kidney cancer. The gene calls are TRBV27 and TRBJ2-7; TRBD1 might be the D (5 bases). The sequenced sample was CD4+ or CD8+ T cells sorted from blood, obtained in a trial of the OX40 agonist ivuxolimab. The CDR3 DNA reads TGTGCCAGCAGTTTATATTCAGGGATACCTTACGAGCAGTACTTC. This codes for CASSLYSGIPYEQYF.